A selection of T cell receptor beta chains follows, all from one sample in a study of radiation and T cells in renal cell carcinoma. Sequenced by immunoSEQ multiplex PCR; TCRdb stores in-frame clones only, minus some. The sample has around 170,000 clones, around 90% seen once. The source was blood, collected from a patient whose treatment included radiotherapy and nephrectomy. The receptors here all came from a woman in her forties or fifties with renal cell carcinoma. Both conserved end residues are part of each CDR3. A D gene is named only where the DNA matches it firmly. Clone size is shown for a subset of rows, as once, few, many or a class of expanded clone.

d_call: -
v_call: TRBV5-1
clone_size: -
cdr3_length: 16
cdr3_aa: CASSLARGNRVNEQYF

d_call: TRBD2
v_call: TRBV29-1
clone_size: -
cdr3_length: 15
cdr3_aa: CSVEDTGLAQETQYF

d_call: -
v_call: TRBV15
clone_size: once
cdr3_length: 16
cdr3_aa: CATSRMIRGPMDEQFF

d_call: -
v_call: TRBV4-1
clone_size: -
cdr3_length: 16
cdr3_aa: CASSQDPAGPNYGYTF

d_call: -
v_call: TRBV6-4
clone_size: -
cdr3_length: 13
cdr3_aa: CASSLDSNQPQHF

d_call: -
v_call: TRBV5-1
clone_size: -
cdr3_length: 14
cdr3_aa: CASSFRSANTEAFF

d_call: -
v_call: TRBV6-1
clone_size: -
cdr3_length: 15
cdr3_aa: CASSDEHYSNQPQHF

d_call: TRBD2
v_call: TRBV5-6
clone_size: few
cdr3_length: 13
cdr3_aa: CASSLVLAETQYF

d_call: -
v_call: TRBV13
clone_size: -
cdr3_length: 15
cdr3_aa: CASSPGTRANYGYTF

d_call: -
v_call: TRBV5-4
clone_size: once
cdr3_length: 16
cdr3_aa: CASSATGTPNTGELFF

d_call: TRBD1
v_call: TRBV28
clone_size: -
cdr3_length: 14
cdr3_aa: CASKQGWGNEKLFF

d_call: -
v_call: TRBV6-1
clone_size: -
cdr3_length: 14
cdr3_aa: CASSEGGARNEQFF

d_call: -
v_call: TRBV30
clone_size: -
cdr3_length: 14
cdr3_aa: CAWSGGTPNQPQHF

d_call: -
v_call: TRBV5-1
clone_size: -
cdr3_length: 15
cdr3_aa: CASSLQGTGTDTQYF

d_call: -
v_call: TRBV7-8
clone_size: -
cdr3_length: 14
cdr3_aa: CASSLGRSNYGYTF

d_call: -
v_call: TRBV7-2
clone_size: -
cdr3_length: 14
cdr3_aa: CASSWTPGGTEAFF

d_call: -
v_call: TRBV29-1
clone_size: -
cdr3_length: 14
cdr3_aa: CSVEDPRRNYGYTF

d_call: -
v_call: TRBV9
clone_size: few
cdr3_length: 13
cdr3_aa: CASSVTGHTEAFF

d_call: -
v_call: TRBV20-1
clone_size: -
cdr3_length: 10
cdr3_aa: CSAGERGYTF

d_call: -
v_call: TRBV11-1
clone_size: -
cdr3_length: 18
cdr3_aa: CASSLGRVALLGSNEQFF

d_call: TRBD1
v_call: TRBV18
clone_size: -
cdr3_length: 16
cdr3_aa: CASSPQGALSPTEAFF

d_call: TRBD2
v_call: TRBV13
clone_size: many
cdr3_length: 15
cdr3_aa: CASSFSGGALGEQFF

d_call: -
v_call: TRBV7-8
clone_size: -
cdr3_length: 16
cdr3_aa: CASSSLASTVNQPQHF

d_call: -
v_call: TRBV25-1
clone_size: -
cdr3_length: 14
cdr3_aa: CASSEYSTVEKLFF

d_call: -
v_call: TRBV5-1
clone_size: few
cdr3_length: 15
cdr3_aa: CASSQAQGSYNEQFF

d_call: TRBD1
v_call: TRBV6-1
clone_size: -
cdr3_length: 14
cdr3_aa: CASSEGQINQPQHF

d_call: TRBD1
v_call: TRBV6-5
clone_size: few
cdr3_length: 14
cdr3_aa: CASSPNPGGTEAFF

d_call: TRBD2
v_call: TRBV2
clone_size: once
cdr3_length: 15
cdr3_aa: CASSLLAGEGHEQFF

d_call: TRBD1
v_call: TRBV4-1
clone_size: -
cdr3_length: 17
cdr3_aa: CASSQGLARGLNQPQHF

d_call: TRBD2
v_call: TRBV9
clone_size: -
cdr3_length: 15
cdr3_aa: CASSVNAGGWETQYF

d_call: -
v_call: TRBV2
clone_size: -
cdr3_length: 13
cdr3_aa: CASSEHPGTEAFF

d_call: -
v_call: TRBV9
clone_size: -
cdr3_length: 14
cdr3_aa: CASSVADRSYEQYF

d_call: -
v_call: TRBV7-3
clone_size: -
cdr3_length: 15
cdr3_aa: CASSPLGRSLTEAFF

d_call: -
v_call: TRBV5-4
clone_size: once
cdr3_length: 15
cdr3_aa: CASSLVTETPYEQYF

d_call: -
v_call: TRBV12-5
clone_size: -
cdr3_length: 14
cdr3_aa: CASGLTRVYNEQFF

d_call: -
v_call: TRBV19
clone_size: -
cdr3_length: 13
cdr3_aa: CASRREAGNTIYF

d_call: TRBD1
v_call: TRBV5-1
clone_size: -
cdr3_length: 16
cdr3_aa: CASSTGTATTNEKLFF

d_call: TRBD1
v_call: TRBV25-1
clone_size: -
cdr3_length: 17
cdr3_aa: CASSTGAPGQGTHEQFF

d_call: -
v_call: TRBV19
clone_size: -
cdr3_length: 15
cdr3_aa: CASSPPEAGHYGYTF

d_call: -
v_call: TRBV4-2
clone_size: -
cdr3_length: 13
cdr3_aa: CASSRVEGTEAFF

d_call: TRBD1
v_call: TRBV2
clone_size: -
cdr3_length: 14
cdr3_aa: CASSSDRSDEKLFF

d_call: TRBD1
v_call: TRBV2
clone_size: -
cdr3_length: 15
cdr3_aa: CASSEFRGQVYGYTF

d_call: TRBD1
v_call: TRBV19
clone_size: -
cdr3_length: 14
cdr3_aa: CASTQYQGGQPQHF

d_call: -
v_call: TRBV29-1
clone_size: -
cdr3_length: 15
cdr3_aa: CSVDYPRDASYGYTF

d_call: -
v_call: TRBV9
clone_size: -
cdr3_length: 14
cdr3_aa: CASSAPSSYNEQFF

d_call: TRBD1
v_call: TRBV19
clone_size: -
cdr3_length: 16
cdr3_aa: CASSRGTGGKWQPQHF

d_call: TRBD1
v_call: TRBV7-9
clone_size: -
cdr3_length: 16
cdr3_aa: CASRPGLGTGNEKLFF

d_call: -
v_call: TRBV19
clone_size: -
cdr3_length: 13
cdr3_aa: CASSIRAVNEQFF

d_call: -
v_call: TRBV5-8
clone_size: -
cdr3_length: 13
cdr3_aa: CASSLGTDTEAFF

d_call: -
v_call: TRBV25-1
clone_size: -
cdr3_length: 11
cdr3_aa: CASSGTYEQYF

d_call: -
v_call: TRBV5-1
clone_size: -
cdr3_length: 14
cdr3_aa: CASSLGLGAEGYTF

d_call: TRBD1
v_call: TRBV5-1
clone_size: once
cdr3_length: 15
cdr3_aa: CASSPPGQGYNEQFF

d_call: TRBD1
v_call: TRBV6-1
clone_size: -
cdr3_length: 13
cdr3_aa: CASRGTGASPLHF

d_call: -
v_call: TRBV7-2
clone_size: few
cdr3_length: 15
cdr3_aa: CASRDGGVSDSPLHF

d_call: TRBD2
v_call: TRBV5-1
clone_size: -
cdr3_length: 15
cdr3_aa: CASSLDGTSFDEQYF